The entry below gives a single T cell receptor (beta chain) sequence along with its context. These data come from a study of blood T cell repertoires in COVID-19. Study summary: Collection of acute and convalescent COVID-19 samples took place in the United States, Italy and Spain. The cDNA or gDNA used as material had been derived from T cells, B-cell-depleted T cells, or PBMCs.

In the authors' workflow: Scientists estimated how many nucleated cells there were by amplifying reference gene primers. Measured with immunoSEQ multiplex PCR; TCRdb has only the in-frame clones, and not every one. That table gives V, J and clone size, and the DNA gave D and trimming. The data contain some 68,000 clones, 90% of them singletons. Seattle enrolled patients during active infection and tracked them longitudinally. There are 14 residues in the CDR3. CDR1 is KGHDR and CDR2 is SFDVKD in the germline V gene. The germline V and J ends were trimmed by 3 bases and 6 bases, with 11 bases remaining between them.

The source of this sequence is a man aged 50 or older with COVID-19, enrolled during active disease. Sequenced: peripheral blood. V is TRBV24-1 and J is TRBJ1-5; D not certain. Here the CDR3 DNA reads TGTGCCACCAGTGATGAATCAGAGGGTCAGCCCCAGCATTTT. It encodes CATSDESEGQPQHF.